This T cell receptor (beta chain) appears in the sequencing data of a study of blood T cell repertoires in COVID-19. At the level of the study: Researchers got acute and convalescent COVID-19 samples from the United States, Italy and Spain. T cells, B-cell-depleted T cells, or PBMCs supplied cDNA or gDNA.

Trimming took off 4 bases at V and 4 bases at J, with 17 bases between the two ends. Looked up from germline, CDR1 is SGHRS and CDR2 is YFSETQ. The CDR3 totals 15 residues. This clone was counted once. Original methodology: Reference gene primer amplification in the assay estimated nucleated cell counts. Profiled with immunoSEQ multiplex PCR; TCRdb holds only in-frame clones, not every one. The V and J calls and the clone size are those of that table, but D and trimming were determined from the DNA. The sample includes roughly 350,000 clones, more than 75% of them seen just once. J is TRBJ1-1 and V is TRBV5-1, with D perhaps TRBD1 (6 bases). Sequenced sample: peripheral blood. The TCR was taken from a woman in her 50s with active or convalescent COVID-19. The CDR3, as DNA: TGCGCCAGCAGCACCAACAGGGTATTGAGCACTGAAGCTTTCTTT. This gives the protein CASSTNRVLSTEAFF.